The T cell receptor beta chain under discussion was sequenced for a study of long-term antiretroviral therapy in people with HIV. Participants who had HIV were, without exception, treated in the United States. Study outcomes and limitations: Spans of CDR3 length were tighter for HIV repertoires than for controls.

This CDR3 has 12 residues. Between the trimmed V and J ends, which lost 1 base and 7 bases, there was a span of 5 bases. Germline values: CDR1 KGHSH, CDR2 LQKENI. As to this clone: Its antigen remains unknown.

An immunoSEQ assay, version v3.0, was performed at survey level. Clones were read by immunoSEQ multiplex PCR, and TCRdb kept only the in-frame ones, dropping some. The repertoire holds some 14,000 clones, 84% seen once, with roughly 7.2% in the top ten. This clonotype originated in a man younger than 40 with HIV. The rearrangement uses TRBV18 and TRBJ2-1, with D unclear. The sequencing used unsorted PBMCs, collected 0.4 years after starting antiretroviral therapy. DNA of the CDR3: TGTGCCAGCTCACCACGGGAAAATGAGCAGTTCTTC. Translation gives CASSPRENEQFF. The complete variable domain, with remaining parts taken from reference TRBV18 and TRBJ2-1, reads NAGVMQNPRHLVRRRGQEARLRCSPMKGHSHVYWYRQLPEEGLKFMVYLQKENIIDESGMPKERFSAEFPKEGPSILRIQQVVRGDSAAYFCASSPRENEQFFGPGTRLTVL.